One and the same sample provided the 15 T cell receptor beta chains below, sequenced in a study of cytomegalovirus exposure and HLA in healthy donors. The PCR had 60 Vbeta and 13 Jbeta primers. The method was immunoSEQ multiplex PCR; TCRdb's version includes in-frame clones alone and lacks a portion of them. The data show roughly 100,000 clones, just under 80% seen once. The sample consisted of PBMCs. These receptor sequences come from a male donor in good health and CMV-seronegative.

The V and J genes are TRBV7-6 and TRBJ2-1, with D perhaps matching TRBD1 (6 bases). The germline gives CDR1 SGHVS, CDR2 FNYEAQ. The CDR3 has 15 amino acids. V was shortened by 8 bases and J by 5 bases, with 19 bases between the two germline ends. The CDR3 DNA sequence: TGTGCCAGCTGCAAAGCCTGGGGGCTTAACAATGAGCAGTTCTTC. Translation gives CASCKAWGLNNEQFF.

This clone has a handful of counts. The V and J genes are TRBV7-2 and TRBJ2-7, with 9 bases aligning to TRBD1. V lost 5 bases and J lost 1; bases outside the gene matches: 18. In germline, CDR1 is SGHTA, CDR2 FQGNSA. The CDR3 is made up of 19 amino acids. The CDR3 DNA reads TGTGCCAGCAGCCAACGTCTGACACAGGGGGCCAGAAGGTCCTACGAGCAGTACTTC. Amino acid sequence: CASSQRLTQGARRSYEQYF.

The gene calls are TRBV10-3 and TRBJ2-5; D is perhaps TRBD2 (6 bases). CDR1 and CDR2 from the germline V gene are ENHRY and SYGVKD. The CDR3 loop spans 15 amino acids. V lost 0 bases and J lost 5, with 13 bases in between. The CDR3 region has the DNA TGTGCCATCAGTGAGTCAGCGGGTTCTGGGGAGACCCAGTACTTC. Its protein is CAISESAGSGETQYF.

This clone was seen a few times. The chain carries TRBV19 and TRBJ2-1; 7 bases match TRBD1. Germline CDR1 and CDR2: LNHDA and SQIVND (reference sequence). The V and J ends lost 5 bases and 0 bases, in that order; junction bases with no gene match: 7. The CDR3 runs 16 residues. CDR3 amino acids: CASSPLTGSSYNEQFF. In DNA form, the CDR3 reads TGTGCCAGTAGTCCGTTGACAGGGAGCTCCTACAATGAGCAGTTCTTC.

V is TRBV2 and J is TRBJ2-5; possible D gene TRBD2, 6 bases. This CDR3 contains 14 residues. V was shortened by 8 bases and J by 0 bases, with 13 bases between the two germline ends. Germline lookup yields CDR1 SNHLY and CDR2 FYNNEI. This CDR3 reads CASHPRRDQETQYF. The CDR3 region has the DNA TGTGCCAGCCACCCGCGGAGGGACCAAGAGACCCAGTACTTC.

The CDR3 loop is CASSPASGRAPHEQYF. The CDR3 DNA reads as TGTGCCAGCAGCCCCGCTAGCGGGAGGGCACCCCACGAGCAGTACTTC. The chain combines TRBV7-9 with TRBJ2-5; 12 bases are a match to TRBD2. The end of the DNA is better explained by TRBJ2-7, so the J call may be wrong. This CDR3 spans 16 amino acids. Germline-derived CDR1 and CDR2 are SEHNR and FQNEAQ (reference sequence).

Remarks on this clone: One end of the junction does not line up with germline, which may come from a read error. This chain joins TRBV28 and TRBJ1-2, with D possibly TRBD1 on 5 matching bases. This CDR3 has 11 residues. CDR1 and CDR2 from the germline V gene are MDHEN and SYDVKM. CDR3 amino acids: CASLKREGLAF. The CDR3 DNA sequence: TGTGCCAGCCTTAAGAGGGAGGGACTCGCCTTC.

V is TRBV19 and J is TRBJ2-3; 10 nucleotides match TRBD1. In germline, CDR1 is LNHDA, CDR2 SQIVND (reference sequence). Trimming took 6 bases from V and 5 from J; bases not matched to a gene: 2. CDR3 length: 13 residues. The CDR3 loop reads CASSWTGGDTQYF. The CDR3 DNA reads TGTGCCAGTAGCTGGACAGGGGGAGATACGCAGTATTTT.

The V gene is TRBV2, the J gene TRBJ2-5, with 11 nucleotides matching TRBD2. The better agreement between TRBJ2-7 and the DNA end casts doubt on the J call. The CDR3 totals 15 residues. The germline V gene has CDR1 SNHLY and CDR2 FYNNEI. In DNA form, the CDR3 reads TGTGCCAGCAGCGTGCTAGCGGGAGGCAGTAACGAGCAGTACTTC. It is translated as CASSVLAGGSNEQYF.

The V and J genes are TRBV4-2 and TRBJ2-3, with 9 bases matching TRBD2. Germline-derived CDR1 and CDR2 are LGHNA and YNFKEQ. The CDR3 sequence is 18 residues long. The V segment lost 3 bases and the J segment 0 bases; nucleotides outside the gene matches: 10. This chain's CDR3 is CASSQFLAGLTSTDTQYF. Written as DNA, the CDR3 is TGTGCCAGCAGCCAGTTTCTAGCGGGACTAACTAGCACAGATACGCAGTATTTT.

The V gene is TRBV6-1, the J gene TRBJ1-3; unclear D gene. The CDR3 runs to 15 residues. CDR1 and CDR2 (germline): MNHNS, SASEGT. Trimming stripped 7 bases from V and 0 bases from J, with 13 bases between. The CDR3 DNA reads TGTGCCAGCACTAGGGCGAGGGACTCTGGAAACACCATATATTTT. Amino acids: CASTRARDSGNTIYF.

The J gene is TRBJ2-1, the V gene TRBV5-4, with TRBD2 as a possible D gene (6 bases). This CDR3 region has 15 residues. The germline gives CDR1 SGHNT, CDR2 YYREEE (reference sequence). V lost 0 bases and J 3 bases, leaving 10 bases between the germline ends. The CDR3 region has the DNA TGTGCCAGCAGCTTGGGAGGAGGGAACTACAATGAGCAGTTCTTC. Its translation: CASSLGGGNYNEQFF.

The V gene is TRBV28, the J gene TRBJ2-2, with D possibly being TRBD1 (5 bases). Trimming cost V 6 bases and J 6 bases, with 17 bases left between them. The germline gives CDR1 MDHEN, CDR2 SYDVKM. The CDR3 extends over 15 amino acids. CDR3 bases: TGTGCCAGCAGCGATACACAGGAAAACGCCGGGGAGCTGTTTTTT. Its translation is CASSDTQENAGELFF.

In its sample, this clone was seen a few times. This chain links TRBV11-3 with TRBJ2-1, with D tentatively TRBD1 (6 bases). Trimming removed 5 bases from V and 9 bases from J, with 14 bases in between. The CDR3 totals 13 residues. The V gene's germline CDR1 is SGHNT and CDR2 YENEEA. The CDR3 region has the DNA TGTGCCAGCAGCCCGCTACAGGGTAGTGAGCAGTTCTTC. This encodes CASSPLQGSEQFF.

J is TRBJ2-5 and V is TRBV28, with 8 bases that match TRBD2. V dropped 5 bases and J dropped 9; count of bases not matched to a gene: 17. The CDR3 runs 16 residues. Germline assignment: CDR1 MDHEN and CDR2 SYDVKM. The CDR3 loop reads CASSKQLSGSKKAQYF. CDR3 sequence (DNA): TGTGCCAGCAGTAAGCAACTGAGCGGGAGTAAGAAGGCCCAGTACTTC.